This TCR beta chain was captured in a study of regulatory T cells in long-lasting Graves disease. Documented time point: persistent/refractory GD, antithyroid drugs over 5 years with positive TRAb. There was RNA extracted from PBMCs, and the TCR library was made from it. To note about this clonotype: One base away lies a much larger clone, so this may be a sequencing read error.

Library construction for TCR beta used iRepertoire HTBI primers and Arm-PCR of CDR3 regions. One entry per CDR3 protein, called by TCRdb with MiXCR from the multiplex PCR reads. Of approximately 400,000 distinct CDR3 sequences listed, roughly 20% are singletons. This material consisted of peripheral blood mononuclear cells (PBMCs), taken when the disease was refractory, from a patient treated with antithyroid drugs. The sequence was obtained from a female donor with Graves disease.

The CDR3 region has the DNA TGTGCCAGCAGCTTAGGGTTGACAGACAGGAACTCCTACGAGCAGTACTTC. This translates into CASSLGLTDRNSYEQYF. The chain links TRBV7-9 to TRBJ2-7, with D maybe TRBD1 (6 bases). Germline CDR1 and CDR2: SEHNR and FQNEAQ (reference sequence). This CDR3 region has 17 residues. The germline V and J ends were trimmed by 1 base and 0 bases, with 16 bases remaining between them.